The 32 T cell receptor beta chains reported below all come from one sample, sequenced in a study of CD8 T cells in ankylosing spondylitis. Study-wide points: Blood of patients with ankylosing spondylitis appeared to be characterized by a TCR beta motif of eight highly homologous variants.

TCRdb called the 5' RACE reads again in MiXCR, with one record for every CDR3 protein. The sample carries 650,000 to 800,000 distinct CDR3 sequences, 19% recorded once. Their specific antigens are unknown. The material sequenced was blood, either unsorted or a sorted T cell fraction (not recorded which). These receptors were taken from a male donor with ankylosing spondylitis.

This clonotype appeared a few times. This chain links TRBV5-1 with TRBJ1-6; D may be TRBD1 (6 bases). This CDR3 has 15 residues. V lost 1 base to trimming and J lost 8 bases, with 13 bases between them. Per the germline V gene, CDR1 is SGHRS and CDR2 is YFSETQ. CDR3 sequence (DNA): TGCGCCAGCAGCTTGTTGGGGGCGAGGGATTCACCCCTCCACTTT. Translation gives CASSLLGARDSPLHF. Together with reference TRBV5-1 and TRBJ1-6, the CDR3 gives the full variable domain: KAGVTQTPRYLIKTRGQQVTLSCSPISGHRSVSWYQQTPGQGLQFLFEYFSETQRNKGNFPGRFSGRQFSNSRSEMNVSTLELGDSALYLCASSLLGARDSPLHFGNGTRLTVT.

The chain couples TRBV4-1 to TRBJ2-5; 7 nucleotides align to TRBD2. Trimming cost V 4 bases and J 7 bases; bases outside gene matches: 0. From germline, CDR1 is MGHRA and CDR2 YSYEKL. The CDR3 length is 11 residues. CDR3 nucleotide sequence: TGCGCCAGCAGCCGGGGGGGGACCCAGTACTTC. It is translated as CASSRGGTQYF.

This clonotype was counted between two and nine times. This chain uses TRBV20-1 with TRBJ2-3; D possibly matches TRBD1 or TRBD2 (6 bases each). V was trimmed by 0 bases and J by 0 bases, leaving 13 bases between them. CDR1 is DFQATT, CDR2 SNEGSKA, per germline (reference sequence). There are 16 residues in the CDR3. This chain's CDR3 is CSARDTGAPSTDTQYF. CDR3 bases: TGCAGTGCTAGAGATACGGGGGCGCCTAGCACAGATACGCAGTATTTT.

This clonotype was counted only a few times. This chain connects TRBV20-1 to TRBJ2-1; TRBD2 aligns across 10 bases. This CDR3 contains 13 residues. Germline V gene sequence: CDR1 DFQATT, CDR2 SNEGSKA (reference sequence). Unmatched junction bases numbered 7, after V lost 6 bases and J lost 8 bases. CDR3 region: CSAKAGGRDEQFF. The CDR3 region has the DNA TGCAGTGCCAAAGCGGGAGGGCGGGATGAGCAGTTCTTC.

V is TRBV25-1 and J is TRBJ1-2; 10 bases match TRBD1. With V trimmed by 1 base and J by 0 bases, 2 bases remained unmatched. The CDR3 is 16 residues long. Germline CDR1 MGHDK, CDR2 SYGVNS. Here the CDR3 DNA reads TGTGCCAGCAGTGAATCGGGGACAGGGGCTAACTATGGCTACACCTTC. Its translation is CASSESGTGANYGYTF.

The V and J genes are TRBV4-2 and TRBJ1-5, with TRBD1 as a possible D gene (6 bases). The CDR3 loop spans 17 amino acids. The germline V gene has CDR1 LGHNA and CDR2 YNFKEQ. V lost 1 base and J 2 bases, leaving 15 bases between the germline ends. CDR3 sequence: CASSQVLAGAGNQPQHF. CDR3 sequence (DNA): TGTGCCAGCAGCCAAGTACTAGCGGGGGCCGGCAATCAGCCCCAGCATTTT.

The V gene is TRBV3-1, the J gene TRBJ2-7; 11 bases map to TRBD2. After removal of 5 bases from V and 4 bases from J, the junction contained 10 bases not matched to a gene. The CDR3 covers 16 residues. Per germline, CDR1 LGHDT and CDR2 YNNKEL (reference sequence). The CDR3 DNA follows: TGTGCCAGCAGCGGGACACTAGCGGGAGTTATGTACGAGCAGTACTTC. This translates into CASSGTLAGVMYEQYF.

In its sample, this clonotype was seen a few times. The chain couples TRBV6-5 to TRBJ1-4, with D tentatively TRBD1 (6 bases). This CDR3 has 17 amino acids. V dropped 0 bases and J dropped 5 bases, with 16 bases sitting between them. In germline, CDR1 is MNHEY, CDR2 SVGAGI. The CDR3 loop is CASSYSLGQRKNEKLFF. The DNA for the CDR3 is TGTGCCAGCAGTTACTCGCTCGGACAGCGTAAAAATGAAAAACTGTTTTTT.

The chain combines TRBV2 with TRBJ2-5; 7 bases agree with TRBD1. J lost 1 base, V lost 8 bases, and 13 bases had no gene match. Germline V CDR1 and CDR2: SNHLY, FYNNEI. This CDR3 has 16 residues. The chain's CDR3 is CASQLPGQNIQETQYF. DNA for the CDR3: TGTGCCAGCCAACTACCGGGACAGAATATCCAAGAGACCCAGTACTTC.

In its sample, this clonotype was seen a few times. V and J are TRBV5-6 and TRBJ2-1, with D perhaps TRBD2 (6 bases). Germline V gene sequence: CDR1 SGHDT, CDR2 YYEEEE. The CDR3 extends over 13 amino acids. V was cut by 4 bases and J by 8 bases, with 13 bases left in between. CDR3 loop: CASSGGSLDEQFF. The CDR3 region has the DNA TGTGCCAGCAGCGGGGGGTCCCTCGATGAGCAGTTCTTC.

This chain uses TRBV5-1 with TRBJ1-1, with D perhaps TRBD1 (5 bases). The V end lost 4 bases, the J end lost 5 bases, and 18 bases lay between the germline ends. CDR1 SGHRS and CDR2 YFSETQ come from the germline V gene. This CDR3 region has 15 residues. The CDR3 protein is CASSRLKGSRTEAFF. The CDR3 DNA sequence: TGCGCCAGCAGCAGGCTTAAGGGGAGTAGGACTGAAGCTTTCTTT.

The sample holds one count of this clonotype. The chain combines TRBV14 with TRBJ1-1; 7 bases align to TRBD1. Germline CDR1 is SGHDN and CDR2 is FVKESK. The junction had 16 bases not matched to a gene; V was cut back by 4 bases and J by 8 bases. This CDR3 has 16 residues. CDR3 residues: CASSPIKTGRRGEAFF. CDR3 bases: TGTGCCAGCAGCCCAATTAAGACGGGACGCAGGGGGGAAGCTTTCTTT.

The sample holds a few counts of this clonotype. The V and J genes are TRBV12-3 or TRBV12-4 and TRBJ2-1, with 7 bases aligning to TRBD1. The CDR3 covers 14 residues. V was clipped by 3 bases and J by 2 bases; unmatched bases: 1. The CDR3 sequence: CASSFGTAYNEQFF. The DNA for the CDR3 is TGTGCCAGCAGTTTCGGGACAGCCTACAATGAGCAGTTCTTC.

Ten or more counts support this clonotype. The chain couples TRBV12-3 or TRBV12-4 to TRBJ2-2, with 7 nucleotides matching TRBD1. The CDR3 has 13 amino acids. J was trimmed by 7 bases and V by 7 bases; bases with no gene match: 6. The CDR3 protein is CASNLQGYGELFF. The CDR3 DNA reads as TGTGCCAGCAACCTACAGGGGTACGGGGAGCTGTTTTTT.

This clonotype was seen only once. Only one base separates this from a far larger clonotype, so it likely reflects a read error. The chain's CDR3 is CASSQGSNTEAFF. The CDR3 DNA sequence: TGTGCCAGCAGCCAGGGGTCGAACACTGAAGCTTTCTTT. This sequence joins TRBV11-3 and TRBJ1-1; D possibly corresponds to TRBD1 (6 bases). Looked up from germline, CDR1 is SGHNT and CDR2 is YENEEA. Trimming pared 5 bases from V and 1 base from J, leaving 8 bases between. The CDR3 has 13 amino acids.

Ten or more counts support this clonotype. The rearrangement uses TRBV28 and TRBJ2-7; 7 bases align to TRBD1. This CDR3 spans 16 amino acids. Trimming removed 5 bases from V and 1 base from J; junction bases left unmatched: 11. Germline loops: CDR1 MDHEN, CDR2 SYDVKM. The CDR3 reads CASSPKQGFSSYEQYF. The CDR3 DNA is TGTGCCAGCAGTCCGAAACAGGGGTTTAGTTCCTACGAGCAGTACTTC.

This clonotype occurred a few times. The chain recombines TRBV5-1 with TRBJ2-1; D not certain. V was trimmed by 4 bases and J by 6 bases, leaving 17 bases between them. Germline values: CDR1 SGHRS, CDR2 YFSETQ. This CDR3 contains 15 residues. CDR3 nucleotides: TGCGCCAGCAGCCTCTCCGACCCCGCCAGCAATGAGCAGTTCTTC. It codes for CASSLSDPASNEQFF.

This chain joins TRBV6-5 and TRBJ2-4; 7 positions agree with TRBD2. The germline gives CDR1 MNHEY, CDR2 SVGAGI. The J segment lost 14 bases and the V segment lost 4 bases, leaving 5 bases of the junction unmatched. The CDR3 is made up of 11 amino acids. The CDR3 loop reads CASSSTGREYF. CDR3 in DNA: TGTGCCAGCAGTTCCACGGGGAGGGAGTACTTC.

This clonotype was seen only a few times. V gene TRBV6-4 combines with J gene TRBJ2-3; TRBD2 matches 8 bases. With 8 bases clipped from V and 0 bases from J, the junction kept 7 bases outside the gene matches. CDR1 and CDR2 from the germline V gene are MRHNA and SNTAGT. The CDR3 has 15 amino acids. For the CDR3, the DNA is TGTGCCAGCCGCTGGGTAGCGGGGAGCACAGATACGCAGTATTTT. This encodes CASRWVAGSTDTQYF.

The chain carries TRBV3-1 and TRBJ2-2; TRBD1 matches at 9 bases. J lost 3 bases, V lost 3 bases, and 5 bases had no gene match. This CDR3 is 16 amino acids long. CDR1 is LGHDT and CDR2 is YNNKEL in the germline V gene (reference sequence). The CDR3 protein is CASSQGDRAYTGELFF. The CDR3 DNA sequence: TGTGCCAGCAGCCAGGGGGACAGGGCTTACACCGGGGAGCTGTTTTTT.

This clonotype appeared a few times. Sequence at one end of the junction differs from germline and may be a read error. V is TRBV27 and J is TRBJ2-1; D is unclear. This CDR3 spans 15 amino acids. Germline lookup yields CDR1 MNHEY and CDR2 SMNVEV (reference sequence). In nucleotides, the CDR3 is TGTGCCAGCAATTTACAAACCAGCTCCTACAATGAGCAGTTCTTC. Translation gives CASNLQTSSYNEQFF.

The V and J genes are TRBV11-2 and TRBJ2-2; perhaps TRBD1 as D (5 bases). The V end lost 1 base, the J end lost 1 base, and 10 bases lay between the germline ends. The germline V gene has CDR1 SGHAT and CDR2 FQNNGV. The CDR3 length is 16 residues. The CDR3 here is CASSLGQGQNTGELFF. CDR3 bases: TGTGCCAGCAGCTTAGGTCAGGGCCAGAACACCGGGGAGCTGTTTTTT.

The rearrangement uses TRBV29-1 and TRBJ2-7; D may be TRBD1 (5 bases). V gave up 2 bases and J gave up 3 bases, with 8 bases separating them. The CDR3 has 12 amino acids. Germline loops: CDR1 SQVTM, CDR2 ANQGSEA. CDR3 sequence: CSVEFDSYEQYF. The CDR3, as DNA: TGCAGCGTTGAATTCGACAGCTACGAGCAGTACTTC.

This clonotype turned up a few times. The chain employs TRBV7-8 and TRBJ2-5; possible D gene TRBD1, 6 bases. CDR1 is SGHVS and CDR2 is FQNEAQ in the germline V gene. The CDR3 has 14 residues. Trimming left V 4 bases short and J 5 bases short, with 14 bases between. CDR3 sequence reads: CASSSAQGWETQYF. DNA of the CDR3: TGTGCCAGCAGCTCAGCACAGGGTTGGGAGACCCAGTACTTC.

The V call is TRBV6-5, the J call TRBJ1-1; 7 nucleotides line up with TRBD1. Germline V gene data show CDR1 as MNHEY and CDR2 as SVGAGI. J was trimmed by 5 bases and V by 3 bases; bases with no gene match: 3. This CDR3 spans 13 amino acids. CDR3 region: CASSYEQGTEAFF. In DNA, the CDR3 is TGTGCCAGCAGTTATGAACAGGGGACTGAAGCTTTCTTT.

J is TRBJ2-7 and V is TRBV5-1; perhaps TRBD1 as D (6 bases). The V end was cut by 4 bases, the J end by 5 bases, with 13 bases between. The CDR3 covers 13 residues. Looked up from germline, CDR1 is SGHRS and CDR2 is YFSETQ. The CDR3 nucleotides read TGCGCCAGCAGCGAGGACAGCTTGCACGAGCAGTACTTC. It yields the protein CASSEDSLHEQYF.

The rearrangement links TRBV6-2 or TRBV6-3 to TRBJ1-1; perhaps TRBD1 as D (5 bases). Germline lookup yields CDR1 MNHEY and CDR2 SVGEGT. The V end was cut by 2 bases, the J end by 8 bases, with 12 bases between. The CDR3 loop spans 13 amino acids. The CDR3 DNA sequence: TGTGCCAGCAGTTACCTGCAGACAGTGGAAGCTTTCTTT. As protein: CASSYLQTVEAFF.

A word on this clonotype: The junction and the germline gene differ at one end; a read error may be behind it. The chain is built from TRBV7-7 and TRBJ2-1; the D gene is possibly TRBD1 (5 bases). Germline CDR1 SSHAT, CDR2 FNYEAQ (reference sequence). The CDR3 length is 16 residues. The DNA for the CDR3 is TGTGCTAGCAGCTTAGAAGACACAGGCTCCTACAATGAGCAGTTCTTC. Its protein product is CASSLEDTGSYNEQFF.

The J gene is TRBJ1-1, the V gene TRBV27; tentative D call: TRBD1 (5 bases). Looked up from germline, CDR1 is MNHEY and CDR2 is SMNVEV (reference sequence). The length of the CDR3 is 13 residues. V shed 4 bases and J shed 6 bases, with 12 bases lying between them. The CDR3 sequence is CASSWGVLAEAFF. The CDR3 DNA is TGTGCCAGCAGTTGGGGGGTATTGGCTGAAGCTTTCTTT.

A few counts support this clonotype. The genes are TRBV12-3 or TRBV12-4 and TRBJ1-2; tentatively, D is TRBD1 (6 bases). This CDR3 is 11 amino acids long. With 10 bases removed from V and 8 bases from J, the gap between germline ends came to 14 bases. CDR3 bases: TGTGCCACCCTACGGGGGCCCGGCTACACCTTC. It translates to CATLRGPGYTF.

This clonotype was counted between two and nine times. The CDR3 loop reads CSAREYEGGLNEQFF. The CDR3 DNA reads TGCAGTGCTAGAGAGTATGAGGGGGGCCTCAATGAGCAGTTCTTC. The rearrangement joins TRBV20-1 to TRBJ2-1, with D perhaps given as TRBD1 or TRBD2 (6 bases each). This CDR3 is 15 amino acids long. V was trimmed by 0 bases and J by 6 bases, leaving 15 bases between them. The germline gives CDR1 DFQATT, CDR2 SNEGSKA (reference sequence).

The chain combines TRBV25-1 with TRBJ2-3; the D call may be TRBD1 or TRBD2 (5 bases each). This CDR3 comprises 15 residues. Trimming took 1 base from V and 2 from J, leaving 10 bases between them. Germline-derived CDR1 and CDR2 are MGHDK and SYGVNS. Written as DNA, the CDR3 is TGTGCCAGCAGTGAATGGGTGGGGGACACAGATACGCAGTATTTT. This sequence encodes CASSEWVGDTDTQYF.